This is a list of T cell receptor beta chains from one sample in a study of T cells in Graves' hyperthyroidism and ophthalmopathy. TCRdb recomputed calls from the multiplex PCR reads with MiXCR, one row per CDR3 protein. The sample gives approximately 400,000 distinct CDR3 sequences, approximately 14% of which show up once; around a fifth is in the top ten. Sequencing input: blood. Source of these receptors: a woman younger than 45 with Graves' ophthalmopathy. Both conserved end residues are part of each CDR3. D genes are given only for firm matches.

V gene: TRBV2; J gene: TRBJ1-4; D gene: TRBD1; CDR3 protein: CASSQTGYATNEKLFF
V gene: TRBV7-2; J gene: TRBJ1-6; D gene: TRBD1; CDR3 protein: CASSWDRGNSPLHF
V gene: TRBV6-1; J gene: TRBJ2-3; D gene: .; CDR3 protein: CASMDKATDTQYF
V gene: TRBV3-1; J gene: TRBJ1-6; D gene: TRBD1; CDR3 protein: CASSQHSGGFSYNSPLHF
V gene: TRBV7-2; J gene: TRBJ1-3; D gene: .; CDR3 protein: CASSLIGDYSGNTIYF
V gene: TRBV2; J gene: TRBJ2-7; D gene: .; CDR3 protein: CASSEARQTVYEQYF
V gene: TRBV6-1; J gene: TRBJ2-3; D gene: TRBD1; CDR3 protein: CASSRIDRGRTDTQYF
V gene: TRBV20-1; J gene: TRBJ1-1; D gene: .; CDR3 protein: CSAWVSNTEAFF
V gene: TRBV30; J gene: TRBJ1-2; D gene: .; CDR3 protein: CAWNPMMPSSYGYTF
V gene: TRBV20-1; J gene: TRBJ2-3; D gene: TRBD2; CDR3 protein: CSARLAGGSTDTQYF
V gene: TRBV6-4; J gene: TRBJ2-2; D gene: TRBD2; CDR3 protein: CASSELAGAVGELFF
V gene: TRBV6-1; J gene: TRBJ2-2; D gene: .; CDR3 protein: CASSPQGLGTGELFF
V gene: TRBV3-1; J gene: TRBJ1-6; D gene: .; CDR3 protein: CASSQHVICSPLHF
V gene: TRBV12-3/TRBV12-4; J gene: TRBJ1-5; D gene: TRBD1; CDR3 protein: CASTPGQGGNQPQHF
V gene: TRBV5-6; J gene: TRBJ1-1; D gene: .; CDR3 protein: CASSLYQGTFTEAFF
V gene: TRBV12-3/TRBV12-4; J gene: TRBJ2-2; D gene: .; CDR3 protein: CASIMTGELFF
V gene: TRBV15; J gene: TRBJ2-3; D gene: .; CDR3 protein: CATSTAADTQYF
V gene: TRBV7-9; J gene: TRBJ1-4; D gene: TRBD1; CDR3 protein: CASSSRTGPNEKLFF
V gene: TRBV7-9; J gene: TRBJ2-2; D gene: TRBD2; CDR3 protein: CASSSRSPLAGWLVTGELFF
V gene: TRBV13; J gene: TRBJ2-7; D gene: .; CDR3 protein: CASSWARGTYEQYF
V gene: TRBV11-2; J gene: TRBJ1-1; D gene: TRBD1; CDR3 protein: CASSLEWGTGESEAFF
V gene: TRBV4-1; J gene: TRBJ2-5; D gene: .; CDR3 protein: CASSQVGDQETQYF
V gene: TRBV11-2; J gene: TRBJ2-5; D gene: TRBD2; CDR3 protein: CASSFSGTDQETQYF
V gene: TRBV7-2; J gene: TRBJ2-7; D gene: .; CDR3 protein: CASSPAPLYEQYF
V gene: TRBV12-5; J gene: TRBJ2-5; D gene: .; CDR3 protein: CASGLVLFGLGRTQETQYF
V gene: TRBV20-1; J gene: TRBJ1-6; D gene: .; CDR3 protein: CSARETTNSPLHF
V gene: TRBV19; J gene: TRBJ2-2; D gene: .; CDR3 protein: CASSIYLGLATNTGELFF
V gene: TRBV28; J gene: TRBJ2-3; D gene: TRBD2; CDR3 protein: CASSPGGGLNTDTQYF
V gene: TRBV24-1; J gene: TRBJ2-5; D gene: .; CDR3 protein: CATSDPNDKTQYF
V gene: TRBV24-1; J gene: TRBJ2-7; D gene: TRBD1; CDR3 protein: CATSDQGAPFNEQYF
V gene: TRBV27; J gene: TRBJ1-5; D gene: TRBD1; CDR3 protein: CASSSRDRGAGYQPQHF
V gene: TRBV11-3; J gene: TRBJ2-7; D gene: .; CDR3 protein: CASSLSGRPYEQYF
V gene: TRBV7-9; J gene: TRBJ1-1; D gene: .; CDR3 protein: CASSLPTENTEAFF
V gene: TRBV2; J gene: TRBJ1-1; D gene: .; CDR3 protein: CASSEGGANTEAFF
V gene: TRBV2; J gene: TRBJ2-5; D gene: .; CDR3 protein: CASSDVEGIETQYF